These 18 T cell receptor beta chains originate from one sample sequenced in a study of blood T cells in healthy people across ages (dated by TCRdb to the mid-2010s). To prepare the library, 5' RACE was applied. Sequencing was carried out with an Illumina HiSeq 2500. A second PCR of about 7 to 12 cycles was performed with a sample-barcoded 5' primer and a J-beta primer mix. The public reads were reprocessed in TCRdb via fastp at Q25 and MiXCR, keeping in-frame beta chains. Rows merge per CDR3 protein into single entries with the most common DNA and genes. The sample table holds around 1,700,000 distinct CDR3 sequences, of which approximately 30% were seen once. The top ten constitute about 8% of the sample. Sequencing was performed on blood. These TCRs come from a woman in her thirties in good health.

This clonotype was recorded a few times. CDR3 sequence reads: CASTPSDSWAYNEQFF. CDR3 DNA sequence: TGCGCCAGCACCCCTTCTGACAGCTGGGCCTACAATGAGCAGTTCTTC. This chain uses TRBV5-1 with TRBJ2-1; D is possibly TRBD1 (5 bases). Germline V gene data show CDR1 as SGHRS and CDR2 as YFSETQ. The CDR3 contains 16 residues. The germline V and J ends were trimmed by 6 bases and 2 bases, with 18 bases remaining between them.

This chain joins TRBV20-1 and TRBJ2-5; 9 bases match TRBD2. J lost 5 bases, V lost 5 bases, and 9 bases had no gene match. The length of the CDR3 is 14 residues. Germline V lookup: CDR1 DFQATT, CDR2 SNEGSKA (reference sequence). CDR3 residues: CSAPGAGGDETQYF. CDR3 in DNA: TGCAGTGCTCCGGGAGCGGGGGGTGATGAGACCCAGTACTTC.

The chain couples TRBV20-1 to TRBJ2-3, with 8 bases lining up with TRBD2. Germline lookup yields CDR1 DFQATT and CDR2 SNEGSKA (reference sequence). Trimming at V came to 7 bases and at J to 11 bases, leaving 17 bases not matched to a gene. CDR3 size: 14 residues. The DNA for the CDR3 is TGCAGTGAGCAGTCAGGACTAGCCCTCCCGGGGCAGTATTTT. It encodes CSEQSGLALPGQYF.

In its sample, this clonotype was seen a few times. One junction end does not reproduce the germline sequence, and a read error may be involved. The chain recombines TRBV11-2 with TRBJ2-5, with a tentative D call TRBD2 (6 bases). The germline CDR1 and CDR2 sequences are SGHAT and FQNNGV. The CDR3 length is 15 residues. The CDR3 DNA sequence: TGTGTCAGCAGCTTATTCCCCCCGGGGGATGAGACCCAGTACTTC. Its translation: CVSSLFPPGDETQYF.

This clonotype has a handful of counts. This chain connects TRBV28 to TRBJ1-2; D unresolved. There are 14 residues in the CDR3. CDR1 and CDR2 (germline): MDHEN, SYDVKM. V lost 3 bases, J lost 3 bases, and 11 bases lay in between. The CDR3 DNA sequence: TGTGCCAGCAGTTTTACGCGGAATCACTATGGCTACACCTTC. Amino acids: CASSFTRNHYGYTF.

The chain links TRBV10-3 to TRBJ1-5, with D unclear. Trimming removed 5 bases from V and 5 bases from J, with 10 bases in between. The germline V gene has CDR1 ENHRY and CDR2 SYGVKD. This CDR3 spans 13 amino acids. CDR3 in amino acids: CAISRQPDQPQHF. DNA of the CDR3: TGTGCCATCAGTCGCCAACCCGATCAGCCCCAGCATTTT.

This clonotype occurred many times. This chain connects TRBV4-1 to TRBJ2-5; no firm D call. The germline V gene encodes CDR1 MGHRA and CDR2 YSYEKL. Trimming stripped 4 bases from V and 4 bases from J, with 10 bases between. The CDR3 spans 13 residues. CDR3 DNA: TGCGCCAGCAGCCTAGGGTCGGTAGAGACCCAGTACTTC. Translating gives CASSLGSVETQYF.

Ten or more counts support this clonotype. The rearrangement joins TRBV10-3 to TRBJ2-5; 13 bases align to TRBD2. This CDR3 spans 15 amino acids. The V gene end was trimmed by 2 bases and the J gene end by 8 bases; junction bases not matched to a gene: 5. Germline V gene data show CDR1 as ENHRY and CDR2 as SYGVKD. In DNA form, the CDR3 reads TGTGCCATCAGTGAGCCAGGACTAGCGGGAGAAACCCAGTACTTC. Protein sequence: CAISEPGLAGETQYF.

In its sample, this clonotype was seen a few times. V is TRBV4-1 and J is TRBJ2-1, with 12 bases fitting TRBD2. The V gene's germline CDR1 is MGHRA and CDR2 YSYEKL. V lost 2 bases to trimming and J lost 8 bases; unmatched junction nucleotides: 16. This CDR3 is 19 amino acids long. The CDR3 loop is CASSQLPTSGGPTTYEQFF. The CDR3, as DNA: TGCGCCAGCAGCCAACTACCGACTAGCGGGGGCCCTACTACTTATGAGCAGTTCTTC.

This clonotype was observed a few times. One end of the junction fails to match germline, which may point to a read error. The rearrangement links TRBV29-1 to TRBJ1-1; D may be TRBD1 (6 bases). This CDR3 is 14 amino acids long. The germline V gene encodes CDR1 SQVTM and CDR2 ANQGSEA. The CDR3 here is CSGDRRGGTAEAFF. The CDR3 DNA sequence: TGCAGCGGCGACAGGCGAGGGGGGACTGCTGAGGCTTTCTTT.

This clonotype has a count of ten or more. J is TRBJ2-1 and V is TRBV27; no firm D call. Deletions cut 8 bases from V and 10 bases from J, with 15 bases between. The germline gives CDR1 MNHEY, CDR2 SMNVEV (reference sequence). The CDR3 runs 12 residues. CDR3 residues: CASSRPSGEQFF. CDR3 bases: TGTGCCAGCTCGCGCCCGTCCGGGGAGCAGTTCTTC.

Remarks on this clonotype: Possible read error: a much larger clone is one base away. The chain couples TRBV24-1 to TRBJ2-1; D unclear. Germline-derived CDR1 and CDR2 are KGHDR and SFDVKD. CDR3 length: 13 residues. For the CDR3, the DNA is TGTACCACCAGTGACCCCCGGCGATATGAGCAGTTCTTC. Protein product: CTTSDPRRYEQFF.

The CDR3: CASSIVGAAGRGELFF. CDR3 in DNA: TGTGCCAGTAGTATAGTGGGGGCCGCCGGGCGCGGGGAGCTGTTTTTT. The rearrangement uses TRBV19 and TRBJ2-2, with a possible D match to TRBD1 (6 bases). Trimming stripped 1 base from V and 7 bases from J, with 16 bases between. CDR1 and CDR2 from the germline V gene are LNHDA and SQIVND (reference sequence). This CDR3 spans 16 amino acids.

This chain uses TRBV7-9 with TRBJ1-6; TRBD1 aligns across 7 bases. Trimming removed 3 bases from V and 13 bases from J; junction bases left unmatched: 0. Germline CDR1 reads SEHNR; CDR2 reads FQNEAQ (reference sequence). This CDR3 has 11 amino acids. CDR3 nucleotides: TGTGCCAGCAGCTTCAGGGGGCCCCTCCACTTT. This encodes CASSFRGPLHF.

This clonotype was recorded a few times. V usage is TRBV6-1 and J usage is TRBJ1-2, with TRBD1 as a possible D gene (5 bases). V lost 1 base, J lost 4 bases, and 16 bases lay in between. CDR3 length: 16 residues. Germline values: CDR1 MNHNS, CDR2 SASEGT. CDR3 nucleotide sequence: TGTGCCAGCAGTGAAGTGGGCAGGAGGACAACCTATGGCTACACCTTC. Its protein product is CASSEVGRRTTYGYTF.

In this sample, this clonotype turned up a few times. The rearrangement links TRBV11-2 to TRBJ2-7, with TRBD2 as a possible D gene (6 bases). The germline V gene has CDR1 SGHAT and CDR2 FQNNGV. CDR3 length: 14 residues. The germline V and J ends were trimmed by 1 base and 6 bases, with 13 bases remaining between them. CDR3 DNA sequence: TGTGCCAGCAGCTTAGCGCCGGGGGTGGTCGAGCAGTACTTC. It is translated as CASSLAPGVVEQYF.

This chain links TRBV7-2 with TRBJ1-6, with D maybe TRBD1 (6 bases). CDR1 is SGHTA and CDR2 is FQGNSA in the germline V gene. CDR3 length: 17 residues. Trimming cost V 5 bases and J 7 bases, with 21 bases left between them. CDR3 sequence reads: CASSARARAGVNSPLHF. CDR3 nucleotides: TGTGCCAGCAGCGCCCGAGCCAGGGCAGGGGTAAATTCACCCCTCCACTTT.

A word on this clonotype: A clone one base away is much larger, so this may be a read error. This chain joins TRBV10-2 and TRBJ2-3; 12 positions agree with TRBD2. The CDR3 has 15 amino acids. V trimming: 6 bases; J trimming: 2 bases; junction bases outside the gene matches: 3. Germline lookup yields CDR1 WSHSY and CDR2 SAAADI. The CDR3 spells CASRLAGGYTDTQYF. As DNA, the CDR3 is TGCGCCAGCAGACTAGCGGGGGGATACACAGATACGCAGTATTTT.